These 5 T cell receptor beta chains were all obtained from the same sample, sequenced in a study of T cell clonality in common variable immunodeficiency. Profiling relied on immunoSEQ multiplex PCR, and the TCRdb table lists in-frame clones only, not all of them. Recorded here are 35,000 to 50,000 clones, none singletons. The sequenced sample was peripheral blood mononuclear cells. These TCRs come from a person aged 18 to 75 in good health.

This clone was observed many times. Coverage ceases 3 residues before the CDR3 finishes, and the germline J gene fills in the end. This sequence joins TRBV5-1 and TRBJ1-1; tentative D call: TRBD1 (6 bases). This CDR3 has 14 amino acids. The V and J ends lost 0 bases and 6 bases respectively, with 12 bases between them. From germline, CDR1 is SGHRS and CDR2 YFSETQ. CDR3 DNA, as far as it was read: TGCGCCAGCAGCTTGGACAGGGATTTGGCTGAA. It is translated as CASSLDRDLAE. Given in full, the CDR3 is CASSLDRDLAEAFF.

This clone was counted at least ten times. The CDR3 end lies 3 residues beyond the end of the read and is filled in from the germline J gene. The chain joins TRBV18 to TRBJ1-2; TRBD1 matches at 10 bases. V trimming: 4 bases; J trimming: 3 bases; junction bases outside the gene matches: 2. The CDR3 length is 14 residues. Per the germline V gene, CDR1 is KGHSH and CDR2 is LQKENI. The DNA read from the CDR3 is TGTGCCAGCTCACAGACAGGGGGCGACTATGGC. It encodes CASSQTGGDYG. The whole CDR3 sequence reads CASSQTGGDYGYTF.

By sample share, this clone is medium-sized. From the germline J gene comes the end of the CDR3, since the read stops 3 residues before it. The gene calls are TRBV6-2 or TRBV6-3 and TRBJ2-3; 7 nucleotides line up with TRBD1. The CDR3 extends over 14 amino acids. The ends lost 7 bases at V and 3 bases at J; junction bases unmatched: 7. Germline assignment: CDR1 MNHEY and CDR2 SVGEGT. This CDR3 reads CASKGQEVTDTQYF. CDR3 bases read: TGTGCCAGCAAAGGACAGGAGGTTACAGATACG.

This clone occurred many times. The sequenced fragment ends 3 residues before the CDR3 boundary, so the rest is inferred from the germline J gene. V gene TRBV5-1 combines with J gene TRBJ2-7, with TRBD1 identical over 7 bases. CDR3 length equals 15 residues. Trimming cost V 0 bases and J 1 base; bases outside gene matches: 4. Germline V gene sequence: CDR1 SGHRS, CDR2 YFSETQ. CDR3 DNA (partial): TGCGCCAGCAGCTTGGGGGGGACAGTATCCTACGAG. It codes for CASSLGGTVSYE. The entire CDR3 protein is CASSLGGTVSYEQYF.

This clone was detected many times. The sequenced fragment ends 3 residues before the CDR3 boundary, so the rest is inferred from the germline J gene. The J gene is TRBJ2-1, the V gene TRBV10-1; D not certain. The CDR3 has 15 residues. Deletions cut 3 bases from V and 0 bases from J, with 9 bases between. The germline V gene encodes CDR1 WNHNN and CDR2 SYGVQD (reference sequence). The CDR3 reads CASSDSLSSYNEQFF. The CDR3 bases that were read are TGCGCCAGCAGTGATTCTCTATCCTCCTACAATGAG.